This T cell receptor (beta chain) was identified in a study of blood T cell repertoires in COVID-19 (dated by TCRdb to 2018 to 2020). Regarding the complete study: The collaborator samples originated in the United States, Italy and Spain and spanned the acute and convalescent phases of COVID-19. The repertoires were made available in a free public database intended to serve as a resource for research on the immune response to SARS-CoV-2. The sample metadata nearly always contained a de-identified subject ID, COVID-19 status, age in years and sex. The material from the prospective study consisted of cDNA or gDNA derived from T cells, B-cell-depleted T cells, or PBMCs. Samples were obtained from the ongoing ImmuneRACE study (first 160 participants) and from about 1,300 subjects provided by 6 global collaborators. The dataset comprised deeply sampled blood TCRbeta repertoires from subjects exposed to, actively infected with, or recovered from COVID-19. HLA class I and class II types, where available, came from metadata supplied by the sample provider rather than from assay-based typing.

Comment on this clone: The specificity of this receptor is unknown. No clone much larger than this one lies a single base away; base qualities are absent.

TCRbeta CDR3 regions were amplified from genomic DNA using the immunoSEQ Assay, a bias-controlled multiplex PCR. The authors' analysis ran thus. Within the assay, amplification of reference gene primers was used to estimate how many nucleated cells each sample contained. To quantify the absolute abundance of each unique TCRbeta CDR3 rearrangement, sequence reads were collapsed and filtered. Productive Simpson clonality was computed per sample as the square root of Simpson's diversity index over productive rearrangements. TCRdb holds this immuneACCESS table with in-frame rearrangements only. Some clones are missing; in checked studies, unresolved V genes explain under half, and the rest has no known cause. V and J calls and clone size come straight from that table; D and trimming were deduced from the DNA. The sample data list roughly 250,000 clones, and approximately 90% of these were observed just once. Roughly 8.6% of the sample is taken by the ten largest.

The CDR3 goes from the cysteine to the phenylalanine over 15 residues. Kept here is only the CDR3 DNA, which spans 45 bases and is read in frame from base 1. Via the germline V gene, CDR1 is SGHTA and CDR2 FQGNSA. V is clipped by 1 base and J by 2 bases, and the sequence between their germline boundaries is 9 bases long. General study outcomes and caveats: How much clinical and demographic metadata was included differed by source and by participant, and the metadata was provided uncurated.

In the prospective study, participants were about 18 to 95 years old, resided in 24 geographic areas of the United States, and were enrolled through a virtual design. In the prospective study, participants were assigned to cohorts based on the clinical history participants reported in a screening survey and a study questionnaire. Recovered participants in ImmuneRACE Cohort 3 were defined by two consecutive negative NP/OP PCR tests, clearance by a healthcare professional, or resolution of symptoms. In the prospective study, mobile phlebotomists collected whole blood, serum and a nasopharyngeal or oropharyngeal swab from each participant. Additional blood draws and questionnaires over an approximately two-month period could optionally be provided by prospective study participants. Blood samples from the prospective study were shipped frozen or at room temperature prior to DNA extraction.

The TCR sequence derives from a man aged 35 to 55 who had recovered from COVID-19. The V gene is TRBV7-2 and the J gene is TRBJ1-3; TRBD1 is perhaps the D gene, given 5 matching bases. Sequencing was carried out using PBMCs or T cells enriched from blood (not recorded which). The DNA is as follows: TGTGCCAGCAGCTTAGTCATAGGGGCTGGAAACACCATATATTTT. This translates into CASSLVIGAGNTIYF.